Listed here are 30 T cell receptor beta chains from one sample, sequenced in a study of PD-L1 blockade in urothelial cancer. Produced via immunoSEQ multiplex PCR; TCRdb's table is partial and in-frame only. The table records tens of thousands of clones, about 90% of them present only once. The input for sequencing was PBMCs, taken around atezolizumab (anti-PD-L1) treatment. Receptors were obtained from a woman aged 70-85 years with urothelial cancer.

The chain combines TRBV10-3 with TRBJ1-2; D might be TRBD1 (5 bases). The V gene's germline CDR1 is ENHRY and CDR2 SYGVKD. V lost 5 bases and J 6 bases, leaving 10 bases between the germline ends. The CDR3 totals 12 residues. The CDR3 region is CAISLDRNGYTF. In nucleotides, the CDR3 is TGTGCCATCAGTCTTGACAGAAATGGCTACACCTTC.

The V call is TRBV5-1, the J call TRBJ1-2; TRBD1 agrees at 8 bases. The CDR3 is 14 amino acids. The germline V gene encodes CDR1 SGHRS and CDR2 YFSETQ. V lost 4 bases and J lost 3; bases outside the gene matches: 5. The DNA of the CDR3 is TGCGCCAGCAGCGTGACAGGGGCGGACTATGGCTACACCTTC. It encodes CASSVTGADYGYTF. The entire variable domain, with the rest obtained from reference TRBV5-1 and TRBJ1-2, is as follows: KAGVTQTPRYLIKTRGQQVTLSCSPISGHRSVSWYQQTPGQGLQFLFEYFSETQRNKGNFPGRFSGRQFSNSRSEMNVSTLELGDSALYLCASSVTGADYGYTFGSGTRLTVV.

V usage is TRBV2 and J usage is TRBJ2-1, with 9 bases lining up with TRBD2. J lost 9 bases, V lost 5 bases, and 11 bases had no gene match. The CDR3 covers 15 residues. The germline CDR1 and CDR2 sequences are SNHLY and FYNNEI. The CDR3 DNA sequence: TGTGCCAGCAGTAGAGCGGGGGGTTTTGGTAGTGAGCAGTTCTTC. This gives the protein CASSRAGGFGSEQFF.

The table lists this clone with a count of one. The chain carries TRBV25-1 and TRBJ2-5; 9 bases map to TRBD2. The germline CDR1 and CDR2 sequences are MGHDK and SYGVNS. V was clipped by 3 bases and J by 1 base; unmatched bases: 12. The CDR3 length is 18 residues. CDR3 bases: TGTGCCAGCAGTGATAATTCTCCCCGCGGGGGGGCCCAAGAGACCCAGTACTTC. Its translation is CASSDNSPRGGAQETQYF.

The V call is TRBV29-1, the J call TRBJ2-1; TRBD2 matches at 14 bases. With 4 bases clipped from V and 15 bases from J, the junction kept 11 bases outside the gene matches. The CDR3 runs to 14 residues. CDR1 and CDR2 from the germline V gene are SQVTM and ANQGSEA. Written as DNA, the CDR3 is TGCAGCGTTGGGGCCACCGGGACTAGCGGGAGTCCGTTCTTC. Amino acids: CSVGATGTSGSPFF.

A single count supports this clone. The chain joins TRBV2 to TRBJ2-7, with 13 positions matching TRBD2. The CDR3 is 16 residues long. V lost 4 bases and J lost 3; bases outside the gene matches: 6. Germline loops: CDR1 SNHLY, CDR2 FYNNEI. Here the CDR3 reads CASSGTSGRWSYEQYF. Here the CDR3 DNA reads TGTGCCAGCAGTGGGACTAGCGGGAGATGGAGCTACGAGCAGTACTTC.

Here the CDR3 reads CASSQGAVREREETQYF. CDR3 sequence (DNA): TGTGCCAGCAGCCAAGGGGCCGTGAGGGAGAGGGAAGAGACCCAGTACTTC. The rearrangement links TRBV4-2 to TRBJ2-5; TRBD2 might be the D (5 bases). CDR1 LGHNA and CDR2 YNFKEQ come from the germline V gene. Trimming removed 1 base from V and 3 bases from J, with 18 bases in between. The CDR3 loop spans 17 amino acids.

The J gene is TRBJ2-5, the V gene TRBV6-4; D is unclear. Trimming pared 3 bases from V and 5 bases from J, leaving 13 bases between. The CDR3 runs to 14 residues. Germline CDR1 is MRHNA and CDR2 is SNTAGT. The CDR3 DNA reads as TGTGCCAGCAGTGAACGTAGGATGAGGGAGACCCAGTACTTC. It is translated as CASSERRMRETQYF.

CDR3 region: CASSPEDRPYEQYF. The CDR3 bases are TGTGCCAGCAGCCCGGAGGACAGGCCCTACGAGCAGTACTTC. The V gene is TRBV7-6, the J gene TRBJ2-7; 7 nucleotides line up with TRBD1. Germline assignment: CDR1 SGHVS and CDR2 FNYEAQ. The CDR3 spans 14 residues. With 5 bases clipped from V and 2 bases from J, the junction kept 6 bases outside the gene matches.

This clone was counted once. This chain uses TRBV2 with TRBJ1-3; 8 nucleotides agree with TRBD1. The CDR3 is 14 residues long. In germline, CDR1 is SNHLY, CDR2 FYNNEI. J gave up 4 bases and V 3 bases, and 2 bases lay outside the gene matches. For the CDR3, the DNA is TGTGCCAGCAGTGAGGACAGGGCAGGAAACACCATATATTTT. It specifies CASSEDRAGNTIYF.

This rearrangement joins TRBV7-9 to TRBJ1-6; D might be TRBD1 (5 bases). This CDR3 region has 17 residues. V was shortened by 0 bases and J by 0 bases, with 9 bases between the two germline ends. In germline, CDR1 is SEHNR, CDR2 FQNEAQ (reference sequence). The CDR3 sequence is CASSLAWQGSYNSPLHF. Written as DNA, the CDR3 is TGTGCCAGCAGCTTAGCGTGGCAGGGCTCCTATAATTCACCCCTCCACTTT.

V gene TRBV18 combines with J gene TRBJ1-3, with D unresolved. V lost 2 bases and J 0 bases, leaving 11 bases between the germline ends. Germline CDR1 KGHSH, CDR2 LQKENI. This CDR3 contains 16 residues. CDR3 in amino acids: CASSPTAGNSGNTIYF. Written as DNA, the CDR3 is TGTGCCAGCTCACCAACAGCCGGGAACTCTGGAAACACCATATATTTT.

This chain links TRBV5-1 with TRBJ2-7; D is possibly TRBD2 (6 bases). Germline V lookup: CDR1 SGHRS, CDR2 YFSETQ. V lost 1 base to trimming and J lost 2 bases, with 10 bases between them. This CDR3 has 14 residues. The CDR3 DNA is TGCGCCAGCAGCTTGTGGGGAGGCACCTACGAGCAGTACTTC. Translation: CASSLWGGTYEQYF.

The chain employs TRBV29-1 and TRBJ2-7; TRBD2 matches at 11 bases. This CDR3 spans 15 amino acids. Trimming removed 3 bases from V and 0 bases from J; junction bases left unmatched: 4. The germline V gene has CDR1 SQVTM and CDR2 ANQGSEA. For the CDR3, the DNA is TGCAGCGTTGACCTAACTAGCGGGAGCTCCTACGAGCAGTACTTC. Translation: CSVDLTSGSSYEQYF.

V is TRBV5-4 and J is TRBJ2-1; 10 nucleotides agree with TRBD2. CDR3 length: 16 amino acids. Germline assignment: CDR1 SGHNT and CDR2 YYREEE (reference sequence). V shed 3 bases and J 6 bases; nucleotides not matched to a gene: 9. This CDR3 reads CASSSGLAGVGNEQFF. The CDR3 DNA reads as TGTGCCAGCAGCTCGGGGCTAGCGGGAGTCGGCAATGAGCAGTTCTTC.

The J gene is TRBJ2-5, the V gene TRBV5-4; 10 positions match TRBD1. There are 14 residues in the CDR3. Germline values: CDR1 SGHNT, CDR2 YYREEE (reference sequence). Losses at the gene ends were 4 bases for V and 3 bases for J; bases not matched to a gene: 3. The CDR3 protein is CASSPGTGEETQYF. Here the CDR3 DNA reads TGTGCCAGCAGCCCCGGGACAGGGGAAGAGACCCAGTACTTC.

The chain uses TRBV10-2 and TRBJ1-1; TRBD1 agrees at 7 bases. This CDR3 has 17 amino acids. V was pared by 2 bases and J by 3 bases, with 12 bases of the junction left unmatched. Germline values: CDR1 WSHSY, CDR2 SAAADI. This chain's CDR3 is CASSEPSRTGAHTEAFF. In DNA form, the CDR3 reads TGCGCCAGCAGTGAGCCGTCCCGGACAGGAGCCCACACTGAAGCTTTCTTT.

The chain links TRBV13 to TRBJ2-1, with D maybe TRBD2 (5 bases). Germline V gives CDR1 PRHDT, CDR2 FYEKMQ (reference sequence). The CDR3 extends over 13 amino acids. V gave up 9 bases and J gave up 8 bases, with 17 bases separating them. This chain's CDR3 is CASRSSATHEQFF. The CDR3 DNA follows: TGTGCCAGTCGGAGTAGCGCGACTCATGAGCAGTTCTTC.

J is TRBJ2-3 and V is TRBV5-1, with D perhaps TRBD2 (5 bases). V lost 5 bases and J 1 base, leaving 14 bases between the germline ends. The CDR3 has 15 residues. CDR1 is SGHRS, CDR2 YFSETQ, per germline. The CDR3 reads CASSLEDSRTDTQYF. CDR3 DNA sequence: TGCGCCAGCAGTCTGGAGGACTCCCGCACAGATACGCAGTATTTT.

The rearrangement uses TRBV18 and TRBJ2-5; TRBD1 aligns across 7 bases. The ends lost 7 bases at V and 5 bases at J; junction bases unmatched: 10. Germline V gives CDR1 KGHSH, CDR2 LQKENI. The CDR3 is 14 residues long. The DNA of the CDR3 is TGTGCCAGCTACGGGACAGCTCAAGGGGAGACCCAGTACTTC. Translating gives CASYGTAQGETQYF.

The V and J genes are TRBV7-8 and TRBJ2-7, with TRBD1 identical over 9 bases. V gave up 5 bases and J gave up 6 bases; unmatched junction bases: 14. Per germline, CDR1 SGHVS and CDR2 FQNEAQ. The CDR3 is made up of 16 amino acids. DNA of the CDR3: TGTGCCAGCAGCCCCTGGCGGGACAGGGTTTCGAGCGAGCAGTACTTC. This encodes CASSPWRDRVSSEQYF.

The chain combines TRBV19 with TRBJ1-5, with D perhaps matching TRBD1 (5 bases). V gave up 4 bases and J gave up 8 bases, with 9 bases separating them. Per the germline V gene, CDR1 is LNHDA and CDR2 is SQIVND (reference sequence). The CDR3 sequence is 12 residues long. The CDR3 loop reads CASSSLDKPQHF. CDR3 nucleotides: TGTGCCAGTAGTAGCCTGGACAAGCCCCAGCATTTT.

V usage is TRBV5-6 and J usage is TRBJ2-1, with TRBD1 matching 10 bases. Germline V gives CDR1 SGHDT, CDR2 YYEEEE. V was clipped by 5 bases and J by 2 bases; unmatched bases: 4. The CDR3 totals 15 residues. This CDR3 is CASRSGTGAYNEQFF. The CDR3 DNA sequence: TGTGCCAGCAGGTCCGGGACAGGGGCCTACAATGAGCAGTTCTTC.

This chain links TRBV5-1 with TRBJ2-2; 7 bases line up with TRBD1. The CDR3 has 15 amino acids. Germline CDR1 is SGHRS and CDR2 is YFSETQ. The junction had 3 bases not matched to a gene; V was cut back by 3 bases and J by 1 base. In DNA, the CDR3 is TGCGCCAGCAGCTCCGGGACAGAGAACACCGGGGAGCTGTTTTTT. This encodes CASSSGTENTGELFF.

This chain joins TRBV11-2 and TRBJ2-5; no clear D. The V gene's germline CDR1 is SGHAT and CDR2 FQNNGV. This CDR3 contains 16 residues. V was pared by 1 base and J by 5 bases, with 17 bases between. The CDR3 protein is CASSLGRWVGRETQYF. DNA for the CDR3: TGTGCCAGCAGCTTAGGGCGTTGGGTGGGCCGGGAGACCCAGTACTTC.

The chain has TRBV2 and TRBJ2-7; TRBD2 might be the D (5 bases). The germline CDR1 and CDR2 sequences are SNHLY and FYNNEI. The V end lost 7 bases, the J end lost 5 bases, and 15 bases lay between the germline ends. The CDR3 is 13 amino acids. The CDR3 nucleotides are TGTGCCAGCACCCCCACGGACTTCCACGAGCAGTACTTC. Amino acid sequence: CASTPTDFHEQYF.

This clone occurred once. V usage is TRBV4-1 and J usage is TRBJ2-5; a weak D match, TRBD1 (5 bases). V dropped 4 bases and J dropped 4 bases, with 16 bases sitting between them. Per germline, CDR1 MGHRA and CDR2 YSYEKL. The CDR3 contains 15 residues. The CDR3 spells CASSLRHGAGETQYF. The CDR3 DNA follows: TGCGCCAGCAGCCTAAGGCATGGGGCCGGAGAGACCCAGTACTTC.

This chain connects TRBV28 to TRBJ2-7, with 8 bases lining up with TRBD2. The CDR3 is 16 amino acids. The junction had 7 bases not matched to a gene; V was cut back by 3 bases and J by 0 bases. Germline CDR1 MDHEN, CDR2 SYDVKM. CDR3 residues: CASSFTSGRSSYEQYF. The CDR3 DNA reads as TGTGCCAGCAGTTTCACCAGCGGGAGAAGCTCCTACGAGCAGTACTTC.

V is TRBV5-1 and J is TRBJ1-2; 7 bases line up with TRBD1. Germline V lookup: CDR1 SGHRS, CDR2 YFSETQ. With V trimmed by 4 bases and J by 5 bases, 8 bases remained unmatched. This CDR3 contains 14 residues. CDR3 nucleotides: TGCGCCAGCAGCCGCGGGGACAGCAATTATGGCTACACCTTC. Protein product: CASSRGDSNYGYTF.

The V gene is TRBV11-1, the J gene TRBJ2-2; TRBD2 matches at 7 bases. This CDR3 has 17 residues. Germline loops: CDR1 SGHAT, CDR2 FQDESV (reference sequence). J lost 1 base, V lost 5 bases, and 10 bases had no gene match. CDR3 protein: CASSPSRRERNTGELFF. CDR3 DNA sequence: TGTGCCAGCAGCCCCTCAAGGCGGGAGAGGAACACCGGGGAGCTGTTTTTT. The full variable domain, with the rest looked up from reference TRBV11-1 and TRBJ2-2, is EAEVAQSPRYKITEKSQAVAFWCDPISGHATLYWYRQILGQGPELLVQFQDESVVDDSQLPKDRFSAERLKGVDSTLKIQPAELGDSAMYLCASSPSRRERNTGELFFGEGSRLTVL.